A single sample gave rise to the 17 T cell receptor beta chains below, sequenced in a study of shared clonotypes between healthy human individuals (dated by TCRdb to about 2020). Libraries were prepared through the immunoSEQ multiplex PCR assay. In TCRdb, the immuneACCESS table is reduced to in-frame sequences with V and J assigned. These tables do not hold every clone; where another copy was compared, an unresolved V gene accounts for under half, and the others remain unexplained. The sample includes 2 million to 3 million clones, with under 95% observed a single time. The top ten clones comprise about 0.38% of the sample. The specimen sequenced was naive CD4+ T cells from PBMCs. This specimen's cell subset or site label, per the study, means: CD45RA+ positively selected. These receptor sequences come from a man younger than 35 in good health. Some clones in this sample may be carry-over from other donors' samples.

J is TRBJ2-7 and V is TRBV21-1; the DNA was not used to check the table's D call, TRBD1. TRBV21-1 is a listed pseudogene. The CDR3 loop spans 17 amino acids. In DNA form, the CDR3 reads TGTGCCAGCAGCCCGCGACTCTGGACAGTAAGGTGGTACGAGCAGTACTTC. Translation gives CASSPRLWTVRWYEQYF.

The chain is built from TRBV28 and TRBJ2-7, with 8 bases that match TRBD2. The length of the CDR3 is 15 residues. Germline trimming cut 5 bases from V and 2 bases from J; bases unmatched to any gene: 8. Germline V gene sequence: CDR1 MDHEN, CDR2 SYDVKM. The CDR3 loop reads CASSARGGLTYEQYF. CDR3 in DNA: TGTGCCAGCAGTGCCCGGGGGGGGCTAACCTACGAGCAGTACTTC.

The J gene is TRBJ2-2, the V gene TRBV5-1, with D uncertain. CDR1 and CDR2 from the germline V gene are SGHRS and YFSETQ. This CDR3 is built from 17 residues. V was cut by 0 bases and J by 0 bases, with 12 bases left in between. The CDR3 nucleotides read TGCGCCAGCAGCTTGGGAGAGCTGGTCACGAACACCGGGGAGCTGTTTTTT. Translated: CASSLGELVTNTGELFF.

The genes are TRBV5-4 and TRBJ1-2; D is possibly TRBD1 (6 bases). The CDR3 sequence is 13 residues long. The V end was cut by 0 bases, the J end by 7 bases, with 10 bases between. Per the germline V gene, CDR1 is SGHNT and CDR2 is YYREEE (reference sequence). The CDR3 bases are TGTGCCAGCAGCTTGGGGGGGGCGGTTGGCTACACCTTC. Its translation is CASSLGGAVGYTF.

The gene calls are TRBV9 and TRBJ2-4, with D perhaps TRBD2 (6 bases). V was pared by 0 bases and J by 0 bases, with 10 bases between. The CDR3 sequence is 16 residues long. Germline V lookup: CDR1 SGDLS, CDR2 YYNGEE. CDR3 sequence: CASSVGGAGAKNIQYF. CDR3 DNA: TGTGCCAGCAGCGTAGGTGGAGCGGGAGCCAAAAACATTCAGTACTTC.

This clone has only a few counts. CDR3 sequence (DNA): TGTGCCAGCATCAATGAGGAGGGGCGGAATCAGCCCCAGCATTTT. Its translation is CASINEEGRNQPQHF. The chain recombines TRBV28 with TRBJ1-5; TRBD1 is a possible D gene (5 bases). The CDR3 consists of 15 residues. The V and J ends lost 7 bases and 4 bases respectively, with 17 bases between them. The germline V gene encodes CDR1 MDHEN and CDR2 SYDVKM.

This sequence joins TRBV28 and TRBJ2-5, with D perhaps TRBD2 (5 bases). This CDR3 comprises 12 residues. V lost 7 bases, J lost 8 bases, and 14 bases lay in between. Germline-derived CDR1 and CDR2 are MDHEN and SYDVKM. CDR3 sequence: CASTVSGSTQYF. CDR3 in DNA: TGTGCCAGCACAGTGAGCGGCAGTACCCAGTACTTC.

This chain links TRBV30 with TRBJ1-6; D may be TRBD1 (6 bases). The CDR3 loop spans 15 amino acids. Per germline, CDR1 GTSNPN and CDR2 SVGIG (reference sequence). Trimming shortened V by 1 base and J by 6 bases, and 13 bases separated the two germline ends. CDR3 coding DNA: TGTGCCTGGAGTGCGGGGGCCCTACTTAATTCACCCCTCCACTTT. Its translation is CAWSAGALLNSPLHF.

As to this clone: The junction departs from germline at one end; a sequencing error may be responsible. The rearrangement links TRBV5-4 to TRBJ1-1; TRBD1 aligns across 12 bases. The CDR3 is made up of 12 amino acids. Germline V CDR1 and CDR2: SGHNT, YYREEE (reference sequence). The CDR3 DNA sequence: TGTGCCAGCAGATGGGACAGGGGGCAGGAGGTCTTT. Translating gives CASRWDRGQEVF.

This chain links TRBV4-2 with TRBJ2-3, with D uncertain. Germline CDR1 reads LGHNA; CDR2 reads YNFKEQ. The length of the CDR3 is 12 residues. With 6 bases removed from V and 1 base from J, the gap between germline ends came to 5 bases. The CDR3 sequence is CASRAGTDTQYF. Here the CDR3 DNA reads TGTGCCAGCAGGGCAGGCACAGATACGCAGTATTTT.

This chain uses TRBV6-5 with TRBJ2-5, with D possibly matching TRBD2 (5 bases). Germline lookup yields CDR1 MNHEY and CDR2 SVGAGI. V was cut by 7 bases and J by 13 bases, with 16 bases left in between. This CDR3 spans 11 amino acids. As DNA, the CDR3 is TGTGCCAGCAACCACGGCGGGCTGACGTACTTC. Translating it yields CASNHGGLTYF.

The CDR3 DNA is TGTGCCAGCAGAAACGCGGGACAGGGGGCCTACGAGCAGTACTTC. As protein: CASRNAGQGAYEQYF. V gene TRBV6-5 combines with J gene TRBJ2-7; 11 nucleotides align to TRBD1. This CDR3 is 15 amino acids long. V was pared by 6 bases and J by 2 bases, with 6 bases of the junction left unmatched. Germline V gives CDR1 MNHEY, CDR2 SVGAGI.

The chain carries TRBV7-8 and TRBJ1-5; D possibly corresponds to TRBD1 (5 bases). The CDR3 runs to 16 residues. Trimming stripped 5 bases from V and 7 bases from J, with 21 bases between. Germline CDR1 and CDR2: SGHVS and FQNEAQ. CDR3 amino acids: CASSIRAARRGQPQHF. The CDR3 nucleotides are TGTGCCAGCAGCATACGGGCCGCGCGACGGGGGCAGCCCCAGCATTTT.

The chain uses TRBV19 and TRBJ2-3, with D unresolved. The CDR3 runs 13 residues. Trimming shortened V by 11 bases and J by 1 base, and 13 bases separated the two germline ends. Germline V gives CDR1 LNHDA, CDR2 SQIVND (reference sequence). The CDR3 loop reads CAASRGGTDTQYF. The DNA of the CDR3 is TGTGCCGCATCGCGTGGGGGCACAGATACGCAGTATTTT.

Comments on this clone: Other nucleotide sequences in the sample specify the same CDR3. V gene TRBV18 combines with J gene TRBJ2-7; 7 bases are a match to TRBD1. The V gene's germline CDR1 is KGHSH and CDR2 LQKENI. V dropped 3 bases and J dropped 3; count of bases not matched to a gene: 5. This CDR3 contains 14 residues. CDR3 sequence: CASSPASGGYEQYF. In DNA form, the CDR3 reads TGTGCCAGCTCACCCGCTTCAGGGGGCTACGAGCAGTACTTC.

The chain uses TRBV2 and TRBJ2-1; tentatively, D is TRBD2 (6 bases). CDR3 length equals 14 residues. Germline loops: CDR1 SNHLY, CDR2 FYNNEI. Trimming pared 6 bases from V and 8 bases from J, leaving 17 bases between. CDR3 coding DNA: TGTGCCAGCAGCGAGCGGGTGGGGATCGATGAGCAGTTCTTC. It codes for CASSERVGIDEQFF.

The rearrangement joins TRBV28 to TRBJ1-1, with a weak D call TRBD1 (6 bases). The CDR3 covers 15 residues. Between the trimmed V and J ends, which lost 6 bases and 7 bases, there was a span of 21 bases. The germline V gene has CDR1 MDHEN and CDR2 SYDVKM. CDR3 sequence (DNA): TGTGCCAGCAGCCTATTAACAGGGAAAAAGTTTGAAGCTTTCTTT. Its protein product is CASSLLTGKKFEAFF.